The 11 T cell receptor beta chains below all came from one sample that was sequenced in a study of long-term antiretroviral therapy in people with HIV. Investigators performed immunoSEQ version v3.0 at survey level. The table came from immunoSEQ multiplex PCR; TCRdb's copy has only in-frame clones and leaves some out. The sample lists fewer than 40,000 clones; roughly 97% were seen once. Material: unsorted PBMCs, obtained 6.9 years after starting antiretroviral therapy. The receptors derive from a man aged 25 to 40 with HIV.

The chain carries TRBV5-5 and TRBJ2-7, with unresolved D. V lost 4 bases and J 3 bases, leaving 8 bases between the germline ends. CDR3 length: 12 amino acids. Per the germline V gene, CDR1 is SGHKS and CDR2 is YYEKEE (reference sequence). The CDR3 DNA reads TGTGCCAGCAGCCGTGGGGTCTACGAGCAGTACTTC. Its protein is CASSRGVYEQYF. Using reference TRBV5-5 and TRBJ2-7 for the parts outside the CDR3, the full variable domain is DAGVTQSPTHLIKTRGQQVTLRCSPISGHKSVSWYQQVLGQGPQFIFQYYEKEERGRGNFPDRFSARQFPNYSSELNVNALLLGDSALYLCASSRGVYEQYFGPGTRLTVT.

The rearrangement joins TRBV15 to TRBJ1-5; D gene uncertain. Germline-derived CDR1 and CDR2 are LNHNV and YYDKDF (reference sequence). The CDR3 loop spans 15 amino acids. V shed 5 bases and J shed 3 bases, with 14 bases lying between them. CDR3 sequence: CATSPEAIANQPQHF. CDR3 nucleotide sequence: TGTGCCACCAGCCCCGAGGCGATAGCCAATCAGCCCCAGCATTTT.

The chain uses TRBV2 and TRBJ2-3; 14 bases line up with TRBD2. The V segment lost 4 bases and the J segment 5 bases; nucleotides outside the gene matches: 2. The CDR3 length is 15 residues. Germline V CDR1 and CDR2: SNHLY, FYNNEI. CDR3 loop: CASSGLAGGGDTQYF. The DNA of the CDR3 is TGTGCCAGCAGTGGACTAGCGGGAGGGGGAGATACGCAGTATTTT.

The chain couples TRBV7-8 to TRBJ2-3; 7 nucleotides line up with TRBD2. CDR1 is SGHVS, CDR2 FQNEAQ, per germline. There are 15 residues in the CDR3. The ends lost 4 bases at V and 2 bases at J; junction bases unmatched: 6. For the CDR3, the DNA is TGTGCCAGCAGCTCCTCTAGCGGACACACAGATACGCAGTATTTT. Amino acid sequence: CASSSSSGHTDTQYF.

This chain links TRBV11-2 with TRBJ2-1, with a possible D match to TRBD2 (5 bases). Trimming pared 5 bases from V and 6 bases from J, leaving 17 bases between. The CDR3 sequence is 15 residues long. Germline V gene sequence: CDR1 SGHAT, CDR2 FQNNGV. The CDR3 is CASSPGLSPGNEQFF. As DNA, the CDR3 is TGTGCCAGCAGCCCCGGACTTTCACCGGGCAATGAGCAGTTCTTC.

This sequence joins TRBV7-2 and TRBJ2-5; 10 nucleotides line up with TRBD2. Germline CDR1 SGHTA, CDR2 FQGNSA. The CDR3 totals 17 residues. V was clipped by 1 base and J by 2 bases; unmatched bases: 7. CDR3 protein: CASSLERLAGGQETQYF. Written as DNA, the CDR3 is TGTGCCAGCAGCTTAGAGAGACTAGCGGGCGGGCAAGAGACCCAGTACTTC.

The chain uses TRBV6-6 and TRBJ1-2; D ambiguous. V was shortened by 3 bases and J by 7 bases, with 6 bases between the two germline ends. The V gene's germline CDR1 is MNHNY and CDR2 SVGAGI (reference sequence). There are 11 residues in the CDR3. The CDR3 region is CASSYRSGYTF. The CDR3 bases are TGTGCCAGCAGTTATCGAAGTGGCTACACCTTC.

This clone was recorded only once. The rearrangement links TRBV18 to TRBJ2-2, with D possibly TRBD1 on 5 matching bases. The germline CDR1 and CDR2 sequences are KGHSH and LQKENI. This CDR3 has 16 amino acids. V gave up 2 bases and J gave up 3 bases, with 13 bases separating them. CDR3 loop: CASSPRRIGDTGELFF. The DNA of the CDR3 is TGTGCCAGCTCACCAAGGCGTATAGGGGACACCGGGGAGCTGTTTTTT.

This chain uses TRBV27 with TRBJ2-3; 12 positions match TRBD2. The CDR3 runs to 15 residues. J was trimmed by 6 bases and V by 3 bases; bases with no gene match: 4. CDR1 MNHEY and CDR2 SMNVEV come from the germline V gene (reference sequence). Here the CDR3 reads CASSLTSGSLDTQYF. In nucleotides, the CDR3 is TGTGCCAGCAGTTTGACTAGCGGGAGTTTGGATACGCAGTATTTT.

The gene calls are TRBV7-9 and TRBJ1-3, with unresolved D. The CDR3 consists of 16 residues. Trimming cost V 3 bases and J 0 bases, with 12 bases left between them. Germline-derived CDR1 and CDR2 are SEHNR and FQNEAQ (reference sequence). The CDR3: CASSFKAAHSGNTIYF. CDR3 DNA sequence: TGTGCCAGCAGCTTCAAGGCGGCCCACTCTGGAAACACCATATATTTT.

The CDR3 protein is CASSSPGLDAHEQYF. As DNA, the CDR3 is TGTGCCAGCAGCAGTCCGGGACTAGACGCCCACGAGCAGTACTTC. The rearrangement links TRBV7-9 to TRBJ2-7, with TRBD2 identical over 8 bases. CDR1 SEHNR and CDR2 FQNEAQ come from the germline V gene (reference sequence). CDR3 length equals 15 residues. Trimming cost V 5 bases and J 5 bases; bases outside gene matches: 11.